This TCR beta chain was observed in a study of T cells in Graves' hyperthyroidism and ophthalmopathy. General study points: A model of 13 V-J pairs discriminated ophthalmopathy from stable hyperthyroidism. Blood samples included most of the expanded thyroid clonotypes exceeding 0.001.

There were TCR beta CDR3 regions amplified from RNA transcripts. The primer set for the first-round RT-PCR of the TCR CDR3 was HTBI. TCRdb reprocessed the multiplex PCR reads via MiXCR and lists one record per CDR3 protein. The table includes under 350,000 distinct CDR3 sequences, approximately 22% detected once. Deletions cut 7 bases from V and 3 bases from J, with 12 bases between. The CDR3 spans 13 residues. CDR1 and CDR2 from the germline V gene are MGHDK and SYGVNS. Note on this clonotype: Its antigen remains unidentified.

Graves' hyperthyroidism is called stable when ophthalmopathy does not progress within 18 months. This TCR was recovered from a woman aged 50 to 60 with Graves' hyperthyroidism. V usage is TRBV25-1 and J usage is TRBJ1-1; possibly TRBD1 for D (6 bases). The sequencing input was blood. Here the CDR3 DNA reads TGTGCCAGCAAAACAGGGTTCCACACTGAAGCTTTCTTT. Protein sequence: CASKTGFHTEAFF.